These T cell receptor beta chains were read from a single sample in a study of response to subunit inactivated influenza vaccine. TCRdb redid the calling of the RT-PCR reads with MiXCR, one entry per CDR3 protein. The top ten clones hold about 10% of a sample with more than 550,000 distinct CDR3 sequences, over 9% of them seen once. In addition, the sample was reused for a study of T cells expressing NK-cell markers.

Specimen: PBMCs from blood, collected on the day of vaccination. The receptors shown here come from a man aged 50 or older who received an inactivated influenza vaccine. CDR3s include the opening cysteine and the closing phenylalanine or tryptophan. The D gene is left open where the match is weak. Only part of the rows carry a size: once, few, many, or a class if the clone is expanded.

NA | NA | TRBJ2-1 | TRBV10-3 | CAISERRTHEQFF | TGTGCCATCAGTGAGCGGAGGACGCATGAGCAGTTCTTC
few | NA | TRBJ2-7 | TRBV19 | CASYTKQYF | TGTGCCAGTTATACGAAGCAGTACTTC
many | NA | TRBJ1-5 | TRBV28 | CASSSLTQGSNQPQHF | TGTGCCAGCAGTTCTCTTACACAGGGTTCCAATCAGCCCCAGCATTTT
few | NA | TRBJ1-1 | TRBV27 | CASSLSGVGANTEAFF | TGTGCCAGCAGTTTATCTGGTGTCGGGGCGAACACTGAAGCTTTCTTT
few | NA | TRBJ2-3 | TRBV12-3/TRBV12-4 | CASSFLPLGISTDTQYF | TGTGCCAGCAGTTTTCTCCCCCTAGGGATTAGTACAGATACGCAGTATTTT
few | TRBD2 | TRBJ2-1 | TRBV20-1 | CSARGLAGGHIEQFF | TGCAGTGCTAGGGGACTAGCGGGGGGCCATATTGAGCAGTTCTTC
NA | NA | TRBJ1-1 | TRBV7-9 | CASSFSRTAEAFF | TGTGCCAGCAGCTTTAGTCGGACAGCTGAAGCTTTCTTT
NA | NA | TRBJ2-1 | TRBV5-1 | CASSWPGDHNEQFF | TGCGCCAGCAGCTGGCCAGGGGACCACAATGAGCAGTTCTTC
NA | NA | TRBJ1-1 | TRBV19 | CASSEGRSNTEAFF | TGTGCCAGTAGTGAGGGACGGTCGAACACTGAAGCTTTCTTT
few | NA | TRBJ2-7 | TRBV15 | CATSRDGGAGSYEQYF | TGTGCCACCAGCAGAGACGGTGGGGCAGGGTCGTACGAGCAGTACTTC
NA | TRBD1 | TRBJ2-6 | TRBV5-1 | CASSSGTGSGSGANVLTF | TGCGCCAGCAGCAGCGGGACAGGGAGCGGCTCTGGGGCCAACGTCCTGACTTTC
NA | NA | TRBJ2-7 | TRBV7-9 | CASSPLSEQYF | TGTGCCAGCAGCCCCCTGAGCGAGCAGTACTTC
NA | NA | TRBJ2-3 | TRBV5-1 | CASSWDGITDTQYF | TGCGCCAGCAGCTGGGACGGGATCACAGATACGCAGTATTTT
few | TRBD2 | TRBJ2-1 | TRBV6-2/TRBV6-3 | CASRLTSGGNEQFF | TGTGCCAGCAGACTGACTAGCGGAGGTAATGAGCAGTTCTTC
NA | NA | TRBJ2-1 | TRBV5-5 | CASSLEARSYNEQFF | TGTGCCAGCAGCTTGGAAGCGAGATCTTACAATGAGCAGTTCTTC
NA | TRBD1 | TRBJ2-1 | TRBV5-1 | CASSLDRGVSSYNEQFF | TGCGCCAGCAGCTTGGACAGGGGTGTGAGCTCCTACAATGAGCAGTTCTTC
NA | TRBD1 | TRBJ2-7 | TRBV20-1 | CSAHPGQEFEQYF | TGCAGTGCCCACCCGGGACAGGAGTTCGAGCAGTACTTC
NA | NA | TRBJ2-7 | TRBV20-1 | CSARQFPGTFGYEQYF | TGCAGTGCTAGACAATTCCCCGGGACGTTTGGGTACGAGCAGTACTTC
few | NA | TRBJ2-3 | TRBV9 | CASSAFGRDTTDTQYF | TGTGCCAGCAGCGCTTTTGGCCGGGACACCACAGATACGCAGTATTTT
NA | TRBD1 | TRBJ2-6 | TRBV12-3/TRBV12-4 | CASSDRAGANVLTF | TGTGCCAGCAGTGACAGGGCTGGGGCCAACGTCCTGACTTTC
NA | TRBD2 | TRBJ2-3 | TRBV7-9 | CASSLGRGVTDTQYF | TGTGCCAGCAGCTTAGGGCGGGGGGTCACAGATACGCAGTATTTT
many | TRBD1 | TRBJ2-7 | TRBV12-3/TRBV12-4 | CASSSGTGASEQYF | TGTGCCAGCAGTTCCGGGACAGGGGCCTCCGAGCAGTACTTC
few | TRBD1 | TRBJ1-2 | TRBV7-2 | CASSLSQGGQRGYTF | TGTGCCAGCAGCTTAAGTCAGGGGGGGCAGCGAGGCTACACCTTC
NA | TRBD2 | TRBJ2-2 | TRBV3-1 | CASSHPGLANTGELFF | TGTGCCAGCAGCCACCCGGGACTAGCGAACACCGGGGAGCTGTTTTTT
few | NA | TRBJ1-4 | TRBV7-6 | CASSLSPGKDEKLFF | TGTGCCAGCAGCTTATCACCAGGGAAGGATGAAAAACTGTTTTTT
few | NA | TRBJ2-5 | TRBV12-3/TRBV12-4 | CASSSSRTEETQYF | NA
NA | NA | TRBJ2-1 | TRBV6-4 | CASSSEAREHNEQFF | TGTGCCAGCAGTTCCGAGGCCCGGGAGCACAATGAGCAGTTCTTC
few | TRBD2 | TRBJ2-7 | TRBV28 | CASSPSGGRALDEQYF | TGTGCCAGCAGTCCTTCGGGCGGGAGGGCCCTCGACGAGCAGTACTTC
NA | TRBD1 | TRBJ2-1 | TRBV5-1 | CASSLLQGAYNEQFF | TGCGCCAGCAGCTTGCTCCAGGGGGCCTACAATGAGCAGTTCTTC
many | TRBD1 | TRBJ2-7 | TRBV30 | CAWSVGPGQGYEQYF | TGTGCCTGGAGTGTGGGACCGGGACAGGGGTACGAGCAGTACTTC
many | TRBD2 | TRBJ2-2 | TRBV12-3/TRBV12-4 | CASSLQAGGTGELFF | TGTGCCAGCAGTTTGCAAGCGGGGGGGACCGGGGAGCTGTTTTTT